This T cell receptor beta chain emerged from a study of blood T cell repertoires in COVID-19. Whole-study context: The cDNA or gDNA used as material had been derived from T cells, B-cell-depleted T cells, or PBMCs.

CDR1 is SGHDT, CDR2 YYEEEE, per germline. This CDR3 contains 19 residues. V shed 1 base and J shed 0 bases, with 23 bases lying between them. In the study's own analysis: Reference gene primer amplification gave nucleated cell count estimates. Measured with immunoSEQ multiplex PCR; TCRdb has only the in-frame clones, and not every one. V and J calls and clone size are those listed in that table; D and trimming were worked out from the DNA. The sample includes about 220,000 clones, about 79% of them seen just once. Cohort assignment relied on participant-reported clinical history. The sequence was collected from a woman between 55 and 75 years old who had recovered from COVID-19. The rearrangement links TRBV5-6 to TRBJ2-7, with D tentatively TRBD2 (7 bases). The specimen sequenced was PBMCs or T cells enriched from blood (not recorded which). This chain's CDR3 is CASSLRGARGRTSSYEQYF. The CDR3 DNA reads as TGTGCCAGCAGCTTGCGGGGGGCTAGGGGACGGACGAGCTCCTACGAGCAGTACTTC.